The present T cell receptor (beta chain) was sequenced within a study of blood T cells in healthy people across ages. For the second PCR, which ran for 7 to 11 cycles, a sample-barcoded 5' primer and a J-beta primer mix were used. TCRdb ran MiXCR on the 5' RACE reads and lists one entry per CDR3 protein. The data show about 780,000 distinct CDR3 sequences, approximately 65% seen once. From germline, CDR1 is DFQATT and CDR2 SNEGSKA (reference sequence). V gave up 5 bases and J gave up 4 bases, with 21 bases separating them. This CDR3 is built from 16 residues. Sequenced: blood. The sequence came from a man aged 25 to 40 in good health. J is TRBJ2-1 and V is TRBV20-1; no firm D call. The CDR3 nucleotides are TGCAGTGCTCATCAGGCTCTTGGTTCTTTGTACAATGAGCAGTTCTTC. As protein: CSAHQALGSLYNEQFF.